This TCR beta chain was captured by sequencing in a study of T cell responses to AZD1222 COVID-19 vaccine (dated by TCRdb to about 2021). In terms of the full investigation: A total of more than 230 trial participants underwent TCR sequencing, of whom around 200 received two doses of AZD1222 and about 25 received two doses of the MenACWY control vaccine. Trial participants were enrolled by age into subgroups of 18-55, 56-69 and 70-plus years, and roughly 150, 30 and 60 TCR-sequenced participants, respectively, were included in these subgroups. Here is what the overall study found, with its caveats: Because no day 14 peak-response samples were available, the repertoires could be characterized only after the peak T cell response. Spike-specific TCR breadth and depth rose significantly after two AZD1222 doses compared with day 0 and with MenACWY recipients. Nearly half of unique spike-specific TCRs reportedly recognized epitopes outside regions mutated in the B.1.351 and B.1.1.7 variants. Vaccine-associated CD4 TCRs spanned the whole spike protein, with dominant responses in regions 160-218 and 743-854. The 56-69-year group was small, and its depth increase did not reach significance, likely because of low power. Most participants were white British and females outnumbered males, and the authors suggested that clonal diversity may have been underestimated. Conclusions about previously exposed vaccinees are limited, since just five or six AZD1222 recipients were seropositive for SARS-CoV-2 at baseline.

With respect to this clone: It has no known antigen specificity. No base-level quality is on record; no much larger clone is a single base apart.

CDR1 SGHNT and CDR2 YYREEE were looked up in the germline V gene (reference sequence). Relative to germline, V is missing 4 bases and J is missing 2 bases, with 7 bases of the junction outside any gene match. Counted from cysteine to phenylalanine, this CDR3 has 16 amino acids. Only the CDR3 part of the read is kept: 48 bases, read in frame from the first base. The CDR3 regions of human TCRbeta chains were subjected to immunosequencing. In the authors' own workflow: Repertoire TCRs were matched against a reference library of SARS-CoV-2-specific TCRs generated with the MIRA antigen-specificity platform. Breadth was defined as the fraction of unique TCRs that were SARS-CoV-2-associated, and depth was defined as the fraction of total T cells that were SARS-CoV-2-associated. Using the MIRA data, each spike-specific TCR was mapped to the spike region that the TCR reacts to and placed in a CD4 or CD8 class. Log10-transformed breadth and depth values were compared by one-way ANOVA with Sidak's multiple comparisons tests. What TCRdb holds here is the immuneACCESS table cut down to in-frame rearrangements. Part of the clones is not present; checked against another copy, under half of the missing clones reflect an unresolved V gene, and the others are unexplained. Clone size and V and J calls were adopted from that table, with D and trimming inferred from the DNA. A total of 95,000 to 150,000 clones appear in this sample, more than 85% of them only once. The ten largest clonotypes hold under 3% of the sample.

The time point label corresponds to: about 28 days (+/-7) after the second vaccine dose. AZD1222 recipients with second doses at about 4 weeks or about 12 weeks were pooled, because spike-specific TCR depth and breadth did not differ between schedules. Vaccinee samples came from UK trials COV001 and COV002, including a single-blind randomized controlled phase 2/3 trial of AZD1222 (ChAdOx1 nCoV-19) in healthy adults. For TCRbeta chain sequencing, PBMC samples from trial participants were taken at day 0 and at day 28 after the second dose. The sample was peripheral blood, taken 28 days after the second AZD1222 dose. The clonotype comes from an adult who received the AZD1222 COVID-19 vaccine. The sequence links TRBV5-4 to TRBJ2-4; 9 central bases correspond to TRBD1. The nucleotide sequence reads TGTGCCAGCAGCCCTACAGGGGGCTGGTCCAAAAACATTCAGTACTTC. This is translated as CASSPTGGWSKNIQYF.